A selection of T cell receptor beta chains follows, all from one sample in a study of beta chain features in type 1 diabetes. Method: immunoSEQ multiplex PCR; TCRdb's copy keeps in-frame clones and lacks some. This table has some 270,000 clones, 11% appearing once. Sequenced sample: naive CD4+ T cells from blood. Receptors originate from a man younger than 40 with type 1 diabetes. Both conserved end residues are part of each CDR3. A D gene is named only where the DNA matches it firmly. Clone size is not always given. Where it is, it says once, few, many or a class for expanded clones.

d_call	clone_size	cdr3_length	v_call	j_call	cdr3_aa
TRBD1	.	14	TRBV5-1	TRBJ1-2	CASSLVQGNYGYTF
.	.	15	TRBV6-5	TRBJ1-6	CASSSRGLLASPLHF
.	few	15	TRBV2	TRBJ2-7	CASSISPQISYEQYF
TRBD1	few	12	TRBV30	TRBJ1-4	CAWTPGGTKLFF
TRBD1	.	16	TRBV5-1	TRBJ2-1	CASSVRQGNPYNEQFF
.	few	12	TRBV6-6	TRBJ1-2	CASSQRGFGYTF
TRBD1	few	14	TRBV11-2	TRBJ2-5	CASSSGQGQKTQYF
.	.	11	TRBV20-1	TRBJ1-1	CSAPVNTEAFF
TRBD1	few	16	TRBV4-1	TRBJ2-5	CASSQGSGQLGETQYF
.	.	11	TRBV30	TRBJ1-2	CAWSRGYGYTF
.	few	14	TRBV9	TRBJ2-1	CASSVGDYYNEQFF
.	few	15	TRBV23-1	TRBJ2-7	CASSREGRPSYEQYF
.	.	15	TRBV5-1	TRBJ2-3	CASSLRAPLTDTQYF
TRBD2	.	15	TRBV5-4	TRBJ2-1	CASSLSLAEYNEQFF
.	.	14	TRBV18	TRBJ1-4	CASSPGVFNEKLFF
.	.	15	TRBV19	TRBJ1-5	CASSIGGYSNQPQHF
.	.	13	TRBV27	TRBJ2-7	CASSLSRYHEQYF
TRBD2	.	15	TRBV28	TRBJ2-3	CASTPLGGFSDTQYF
.	.	13	TRBV7-9	TRBJ2-1	CASSLLGGGEQFF
.	.	12	TRBV7-3	TRBJ2-2	CASGPPTGELFF
.	few	14	TRBV7-9	TRBJ2-5	CASSLFLSQETQYF
.	.	15	TRBV6-5	TRBJ2-7	CASSRATGPGYEQYF
TRBD2	few	13	TRBV2	TRBJ2-2	CASRGTSAGELFF
TRBD1	.	15	TRBV5-6	TRBJ2-5	CASSPATGGWETQYF
.	.	15	TRBV4-1	TRBJ2-5	CASSQDQGTRETQYF
.	.	18	TRBV4-2	TRBJ2-1	CASSQVMHAGSSYNEQFF
TRBD1	few	12	TRBV6-5	TRBJ1-2	CASKRTGTGYTF
.	.	12	TRBV11-2	TRBJ2-7	CASSLGAYEQYF
TRBD2	.	15	TRBV7-9	TRBJ2-3	CASSSLAGVTDTQYF
TRBD2	few	14	TRBV5-4	TRBJ2-1	CASSEGLAVFEQFF
TRBD1	.	15	TRBV5-4	TRBJ1-2	CASTLDGQGNRGYTF
TRBD2	few	14	TRBV6-5	TRBJ2-1	CASSLAGGRDEQFF
.	few	14	TRBV7-2	TRBJ1-1	CASSLYRADTEAFF
TRBD1	.	14	TRBV6-1	TRBJ2-5	CASRSTGEGETQYF
.	once	16	TRBV18	TRBJ1-3	CASSPQEVSSGNTIYF
.	.	16	TRBV6-6	TRBJ1-6	CASSGTSESTGSPLHF
.	.	15	TRBV9	TRBJ1-5	CASSVGDGENQPQHF
TRBD2	few	15	TRBV4-1	TRBJ2-7	CASSQDPSGGVEQYF
TRBD2	.	17	TRBV7-8	TRBJ2-6	CASSLVAGGSGANVLTF
.	.	17	TRBV9	TRBJ1-2	CASSVGGQGGAYYGYTF
.	.	15	TRBV7-9	TRBJ2-5	CASSRNGGGGETQYF
TRBD1	.	16	TRBV4-1	TRBJ2-1	CASSQDQGQGFYEQFF
.	.	11	TRBV4-2	TRBJ2-7	CASSHSYEQYF
.	.	13	TRBV19	TRBJ1-5	CASSDKPDQPQHF
.	few	15	TRBV18	TRBJ2-6	CASSPANSGANVLTF
TRBD2	few	14	TRBV5-1	TRBJ2-1	CASSPGLVYNEQFF
.	few	13	TRBV6-5	.	CASSYSGQYEQYF
.	few	13	TRBV29-1	TRBJ2-5	CSVEDYRQETQYF
.	.	13	TRBV29-1	TRBJ1-3	CSVRQASGNTIYF
.	.	15	TRBV2	TRBJ1-5	CASSDRGPSNQPQHF
.	.	15	TRBV9	TRBJ2-1	CASSARLEGHNEQFF
TRBD1	.	15	TRBV5-1	TRBJ2-2	CASSSGQGATGELFF